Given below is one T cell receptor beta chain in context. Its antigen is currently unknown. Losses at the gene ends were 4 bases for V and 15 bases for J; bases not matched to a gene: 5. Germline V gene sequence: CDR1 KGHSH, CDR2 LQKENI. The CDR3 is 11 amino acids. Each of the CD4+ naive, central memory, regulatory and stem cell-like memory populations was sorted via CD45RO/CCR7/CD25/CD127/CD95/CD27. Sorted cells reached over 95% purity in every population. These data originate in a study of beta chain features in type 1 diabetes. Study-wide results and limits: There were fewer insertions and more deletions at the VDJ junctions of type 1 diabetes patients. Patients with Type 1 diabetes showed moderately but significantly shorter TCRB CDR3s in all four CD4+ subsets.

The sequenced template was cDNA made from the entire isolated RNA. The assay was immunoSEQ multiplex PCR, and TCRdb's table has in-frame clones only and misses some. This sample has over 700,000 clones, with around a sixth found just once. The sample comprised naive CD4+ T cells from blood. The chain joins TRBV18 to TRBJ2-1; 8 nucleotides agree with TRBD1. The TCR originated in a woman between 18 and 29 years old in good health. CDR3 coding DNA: TGTGCCAGCTCACTTGGACAGGGACGGTTCTTC. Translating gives CASSLGQGRFF.